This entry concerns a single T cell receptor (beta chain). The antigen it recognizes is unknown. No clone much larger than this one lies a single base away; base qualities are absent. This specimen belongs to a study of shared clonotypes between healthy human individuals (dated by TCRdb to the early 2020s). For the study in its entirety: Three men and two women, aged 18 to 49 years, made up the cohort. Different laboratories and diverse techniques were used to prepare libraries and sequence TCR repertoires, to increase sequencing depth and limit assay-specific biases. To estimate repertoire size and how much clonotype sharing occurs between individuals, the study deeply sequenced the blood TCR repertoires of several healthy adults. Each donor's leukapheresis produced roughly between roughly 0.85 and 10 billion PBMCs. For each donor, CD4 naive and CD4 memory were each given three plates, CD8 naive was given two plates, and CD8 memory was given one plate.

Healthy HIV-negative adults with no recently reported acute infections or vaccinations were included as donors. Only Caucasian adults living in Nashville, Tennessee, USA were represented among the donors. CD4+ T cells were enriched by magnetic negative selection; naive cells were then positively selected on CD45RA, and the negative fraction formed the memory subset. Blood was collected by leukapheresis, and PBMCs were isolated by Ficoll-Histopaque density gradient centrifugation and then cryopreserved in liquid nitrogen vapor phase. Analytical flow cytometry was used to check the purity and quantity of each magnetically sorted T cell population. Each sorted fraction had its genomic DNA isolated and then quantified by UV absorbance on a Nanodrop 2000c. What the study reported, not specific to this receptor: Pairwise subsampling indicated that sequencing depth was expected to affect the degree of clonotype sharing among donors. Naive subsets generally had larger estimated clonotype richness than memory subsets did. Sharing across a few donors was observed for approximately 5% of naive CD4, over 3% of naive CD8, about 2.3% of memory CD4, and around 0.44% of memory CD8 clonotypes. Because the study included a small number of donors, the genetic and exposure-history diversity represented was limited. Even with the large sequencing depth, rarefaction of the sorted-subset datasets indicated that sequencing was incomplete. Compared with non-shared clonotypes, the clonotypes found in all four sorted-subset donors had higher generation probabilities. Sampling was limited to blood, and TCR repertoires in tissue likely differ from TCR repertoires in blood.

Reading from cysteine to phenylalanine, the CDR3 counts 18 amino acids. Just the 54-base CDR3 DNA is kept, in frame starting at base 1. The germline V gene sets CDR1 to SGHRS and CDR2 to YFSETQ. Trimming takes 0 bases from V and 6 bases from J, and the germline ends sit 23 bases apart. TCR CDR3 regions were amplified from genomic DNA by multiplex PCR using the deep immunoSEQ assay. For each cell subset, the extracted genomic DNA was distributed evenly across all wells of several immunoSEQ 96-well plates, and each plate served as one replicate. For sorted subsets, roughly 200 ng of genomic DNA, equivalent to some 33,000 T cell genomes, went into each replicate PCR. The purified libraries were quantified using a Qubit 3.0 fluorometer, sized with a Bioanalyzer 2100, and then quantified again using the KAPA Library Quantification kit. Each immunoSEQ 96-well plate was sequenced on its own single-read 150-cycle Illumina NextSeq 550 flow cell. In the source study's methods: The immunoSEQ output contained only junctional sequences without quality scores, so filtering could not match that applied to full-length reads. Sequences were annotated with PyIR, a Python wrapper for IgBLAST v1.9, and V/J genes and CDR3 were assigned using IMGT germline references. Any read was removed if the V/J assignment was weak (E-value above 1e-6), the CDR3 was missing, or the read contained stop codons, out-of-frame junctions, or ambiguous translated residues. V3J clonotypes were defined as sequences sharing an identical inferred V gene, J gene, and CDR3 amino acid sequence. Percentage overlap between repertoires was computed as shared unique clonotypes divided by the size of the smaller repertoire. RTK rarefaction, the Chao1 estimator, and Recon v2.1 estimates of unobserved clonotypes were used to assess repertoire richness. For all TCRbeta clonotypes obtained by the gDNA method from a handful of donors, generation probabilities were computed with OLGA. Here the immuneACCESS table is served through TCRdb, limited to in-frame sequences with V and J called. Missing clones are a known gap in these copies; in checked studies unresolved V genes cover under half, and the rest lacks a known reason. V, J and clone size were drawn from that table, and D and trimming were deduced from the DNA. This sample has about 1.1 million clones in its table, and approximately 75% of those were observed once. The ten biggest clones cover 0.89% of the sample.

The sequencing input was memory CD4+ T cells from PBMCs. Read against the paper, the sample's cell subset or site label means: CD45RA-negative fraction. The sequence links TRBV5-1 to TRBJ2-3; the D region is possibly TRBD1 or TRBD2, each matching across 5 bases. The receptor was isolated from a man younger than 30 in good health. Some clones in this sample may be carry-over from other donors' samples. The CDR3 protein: CASSLGPTGPVGADTQYF. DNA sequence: TGCGCCAGCAGCTTGGGACCCACAGGTCCGGTCGGGGCTGATACGCAGTATTTT.